This record looks at one T cell receptor (beta chain) sequence and its context. Its antigen is unidentified. Splitting the CD4+ cells yielded a CD45RA+ naive subset and a CD45RA-negative memory subset. Per germline, CDR1 MNHNS and CDR2 SASEGT. This CDR3 comprises 15 residues. The V gene end was trimmed by 8 bases and the J gene end by 1 base; junction bases not matched to a gene: 6. Original processing methods: As immunoSEQ supplied junction-only sequences (without quality scores), filtering differed. The assay was immunoSEQ multiplex PCR, and TCRdb's table has in-frame clones only and misses some. That table is the source of V, J and clone size, and D and trimming were worked out from the DNA. Of 2.5 million or so clones listed, 90% to 95% are singletons. The sample is drawn from a study of shared clonotypes between healthy human individuals. Looking at the study overall: Each donor's CD8 memory used one plate, CD8 naive two, each CD4 subset three.

The study, taken as a whole, reports: It was the non-shared clonotypes that had lower generation probabilities than clonotypes shared by all four donors.

This chain joins TRBV6-1 and TRBJ2-2; 8 bases match TRBD1. The sequenced sample was naive CD4+ T cells sorted from blood. This sample's subset: CD45RA+ positively selected. The TCR originated in a man between 18 and 35 years old in good health. This CDR3 is CASLEGQGNTGELFF. The CDR3 DNA reads TGTGCCAGCCTAGAAGGACAGGGGAACACCGGGGAGCTGTTTTTT.